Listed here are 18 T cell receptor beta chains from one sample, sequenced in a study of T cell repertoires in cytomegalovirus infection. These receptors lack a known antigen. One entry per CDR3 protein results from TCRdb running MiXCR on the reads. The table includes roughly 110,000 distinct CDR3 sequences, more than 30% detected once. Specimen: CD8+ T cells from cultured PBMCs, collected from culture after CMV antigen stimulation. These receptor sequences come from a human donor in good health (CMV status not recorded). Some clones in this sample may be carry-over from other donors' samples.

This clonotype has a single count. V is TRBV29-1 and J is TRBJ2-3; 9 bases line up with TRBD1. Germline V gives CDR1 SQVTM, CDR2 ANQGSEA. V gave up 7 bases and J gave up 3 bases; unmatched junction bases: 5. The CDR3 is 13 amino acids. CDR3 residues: CSDRTGVTDTQYF. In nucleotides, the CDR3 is TGCAGCGATCGGACAGGGGTAACAGATACGCAGTATTTT.

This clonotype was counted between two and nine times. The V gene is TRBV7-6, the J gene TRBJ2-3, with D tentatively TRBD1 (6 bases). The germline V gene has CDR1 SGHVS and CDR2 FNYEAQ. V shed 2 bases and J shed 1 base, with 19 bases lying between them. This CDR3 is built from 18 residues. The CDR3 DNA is TGTGCCAGCAGCTTATCCAACTACAGGGAAGGGGGCACAGATACGCAGTATTTT. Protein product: CASSLSNYREGGTDTQYF.

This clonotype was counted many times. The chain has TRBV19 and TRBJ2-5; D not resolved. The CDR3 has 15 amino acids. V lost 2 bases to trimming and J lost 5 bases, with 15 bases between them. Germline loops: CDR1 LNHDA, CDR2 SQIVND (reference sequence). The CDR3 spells CASSIKGPFQETQYF. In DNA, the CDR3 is TGTGCCAGTAGTATAAAAGGTCCTTTCCAGGAGACCCAGTACTTC.

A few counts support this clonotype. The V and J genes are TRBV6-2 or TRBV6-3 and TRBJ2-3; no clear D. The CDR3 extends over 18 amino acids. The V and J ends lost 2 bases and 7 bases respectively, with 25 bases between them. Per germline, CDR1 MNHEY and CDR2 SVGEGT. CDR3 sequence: CASSYLPIGWSIANTQYF. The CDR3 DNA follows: TGTGCCAGCAGTTACCTGCCAATTGGGTGGTCCATCGCGAATACGCAGTATTTT.

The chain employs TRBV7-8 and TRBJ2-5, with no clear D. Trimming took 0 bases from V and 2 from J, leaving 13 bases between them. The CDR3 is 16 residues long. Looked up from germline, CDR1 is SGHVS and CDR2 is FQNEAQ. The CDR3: CASSLAPGPIQETQYF. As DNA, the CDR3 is TGTGCCAGCAGCTTAGCGCCGGGTCCAATACAAGAGACCCAGTACTTC.

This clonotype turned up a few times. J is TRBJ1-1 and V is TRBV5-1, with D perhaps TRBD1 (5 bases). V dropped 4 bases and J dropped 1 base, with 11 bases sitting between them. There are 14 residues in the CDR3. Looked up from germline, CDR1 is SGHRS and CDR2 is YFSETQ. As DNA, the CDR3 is TGCGCCAGCAGCCCGCAGGGTCCGAACACTGAAGCTTTCTTT. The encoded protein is CASSPQGPNTEAFF.

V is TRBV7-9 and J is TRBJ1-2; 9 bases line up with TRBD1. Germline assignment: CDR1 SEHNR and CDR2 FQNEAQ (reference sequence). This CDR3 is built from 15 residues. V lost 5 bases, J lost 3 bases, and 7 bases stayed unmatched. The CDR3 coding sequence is TGTGCCAGCAGCCACCGGGACAGGGTTTACTATGGCTACACCTTC. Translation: CASSHRDRVYYGYTF.

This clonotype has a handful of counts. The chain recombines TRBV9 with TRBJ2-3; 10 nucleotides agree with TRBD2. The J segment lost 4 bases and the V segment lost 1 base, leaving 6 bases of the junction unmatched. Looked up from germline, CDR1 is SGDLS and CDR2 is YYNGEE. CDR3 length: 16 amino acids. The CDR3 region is CASSVTSGGDSDTQYF. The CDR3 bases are TGTGCCAGCAGCGTAACCAGCGGGGGGGACTCAGATACGCAGTATTTT. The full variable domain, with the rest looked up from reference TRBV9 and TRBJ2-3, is DSGVTQTPKHLITATGQRVTLRCSPRSGDLSVYWYQQSLDQGLQFLIQYYNGEERAKGNILERFSAQQFPDLHSELNLSSLELGDSALYFCASSVTSGGDSDTQYFGPGTRLTVL.

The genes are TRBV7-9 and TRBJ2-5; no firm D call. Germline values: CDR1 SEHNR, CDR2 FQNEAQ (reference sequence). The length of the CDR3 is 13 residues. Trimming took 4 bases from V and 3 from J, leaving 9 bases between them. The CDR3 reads CASSSGLEETQYF. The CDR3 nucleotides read TGTGCCAGCAGCTCCGGCCTGGAAGAGACCCAGTACTTC.

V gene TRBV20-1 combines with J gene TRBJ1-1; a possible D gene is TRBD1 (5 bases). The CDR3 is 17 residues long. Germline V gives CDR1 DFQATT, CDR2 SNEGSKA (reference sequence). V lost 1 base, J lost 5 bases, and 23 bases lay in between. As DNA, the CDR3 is TGCAGTGCTAGAGGAAGATCGCAGGGAGAGGTGAGGACTGAAGCTTTCTTT. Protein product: CSARGRSQGEVRTEAFF.

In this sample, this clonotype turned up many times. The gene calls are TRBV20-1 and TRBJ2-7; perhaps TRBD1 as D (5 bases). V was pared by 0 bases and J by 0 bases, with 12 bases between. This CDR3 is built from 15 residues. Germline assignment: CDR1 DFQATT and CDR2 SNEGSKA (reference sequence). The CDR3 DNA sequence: TGCAGTGCTAGAGAGGGGCTCCTAAGCTCCTACGAGCAGTACTTC. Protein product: CSAREGLLSSYEQYF.

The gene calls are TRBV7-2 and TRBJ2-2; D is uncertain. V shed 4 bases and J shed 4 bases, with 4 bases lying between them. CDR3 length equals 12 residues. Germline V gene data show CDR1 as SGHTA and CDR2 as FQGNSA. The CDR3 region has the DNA TGTGCCAGCAGCTGGGTCACCGGGGAGCTGTTTTTT. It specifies CASSWVTGELFF.

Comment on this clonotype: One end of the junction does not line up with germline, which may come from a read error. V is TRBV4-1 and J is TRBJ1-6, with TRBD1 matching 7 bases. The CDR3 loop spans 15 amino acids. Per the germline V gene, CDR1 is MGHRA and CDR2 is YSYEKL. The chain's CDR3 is CASSGRDSLNSPLHF. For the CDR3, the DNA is TGTGCCAGCAGCGGCCGGGACAGCCTTAATTCACCCCTCCACTTT.

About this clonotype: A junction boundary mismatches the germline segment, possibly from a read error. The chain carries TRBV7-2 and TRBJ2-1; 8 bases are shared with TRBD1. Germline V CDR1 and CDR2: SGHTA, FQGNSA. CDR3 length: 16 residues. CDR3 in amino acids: CASSLGTGSSHNEQFF. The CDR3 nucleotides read TGTGCCAGCAGCTTAGGGACAGGGAGCTCCCACAATGAGCAGTTCTTC.

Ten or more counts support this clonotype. Written as DNA, the CDR3 is TGTGCCAGCAGCAGGGGGGGGGTCGGCTATGGCTACACCTTC. This codes for CASSRGGVGYGYTF. The chain joins TRBV7-2 to TRBJ1-2, with D tentatively TRBD1 (6 bases). CDR3 size: 14 residues. Germline assignment: CDR1 SGHTA and CDR2 FQGNSA. The V end was cut by 5 bases, the J end by 4 bases, with 14 bases between.

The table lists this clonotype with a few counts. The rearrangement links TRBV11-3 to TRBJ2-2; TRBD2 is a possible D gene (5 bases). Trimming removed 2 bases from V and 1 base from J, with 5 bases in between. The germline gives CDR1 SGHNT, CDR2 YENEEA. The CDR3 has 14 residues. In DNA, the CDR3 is TGTGCCAGCAGCTTACGGGGGAACACCGGGGAGCTGTTTTTT. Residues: CASSLRGNTGELFF.

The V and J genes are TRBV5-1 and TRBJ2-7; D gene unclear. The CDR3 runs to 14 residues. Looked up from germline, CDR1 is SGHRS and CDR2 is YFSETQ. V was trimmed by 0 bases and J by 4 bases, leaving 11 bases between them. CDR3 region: CASSLASPKYEQYF. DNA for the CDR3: TGCGCCAGCAGCTTGGCCTCGCCAAAATACGAGCAGTACTTC.

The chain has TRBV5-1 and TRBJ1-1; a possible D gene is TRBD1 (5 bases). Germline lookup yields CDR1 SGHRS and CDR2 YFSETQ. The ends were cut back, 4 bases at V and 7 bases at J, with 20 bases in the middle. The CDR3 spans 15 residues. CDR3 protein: CASSQEAGGYIEAFF. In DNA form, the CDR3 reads TGCGCCAGCAGCCAAGAAGCTGGGGGGTATATTGAAGCTTTCTTT.